Shown below are 20 T cell receptor beta chains from a single sample sequenced in a study of OX40 agonist ivuxolimab in advanced cancers. Sequencing was performed with immunoSEQ multiplex PCR; in TCRdb, only in-frame clones are kept and a portion is missing. The repertoire consists of 6,000 to 9,000 clones, with over 60% occurring once and the leading ten covering over 30%. Sequenced here: CD4+ or CD8+ T cells sorted from blood, sampled in a trial of the OX40 agonist ivuxolimab. These receptor sequences come from an adult with an advanced solid tumor such as melanoma, head and neck, liver or kidney cancer.

This clone was picked up a small number of times. The rearrangement links TRBV9 to TRBJ2-3, with 11 bases identical to TRBD2. The CDR3 is 16 residues long. Trimming cost V 4 bases and J 3 bases; bases outside gene matches: 7. Germline loops: CDR1 SGDLS, CDR2 YYNGEE. CDR3: CASSRTSGSITDTQYF. As DNA, the CDR3 is TGTGCCAGCAGCCGTACTAGCGGGAGTATTACAGATACGCAGTATTTT.

The chain employs TRBV11-2 and TRBJ2-7, with D perhaps TRBD2 (6 bases). The CDR3 is made up of 17 amino acids. The V gene's germline CDR1 is SGHAT and CDR2 FQNNGV. Trimming cost V 1 base and J 0 bases, with 16 bases left between them. The CDR3 DNA sequence: TGTGCCAGCAGCTTAGGGAGAGGAGGGATTAGCTCCTACGAGCAGTACTTC. Residues: CASSLGRGGISSYEQYF.

In nucleotides, the CDR3 is TGTGCCACCAGCAGACAGGACACCCATGGCTACACCTTC. Its protein product is CATSRQDTHGYTF. V gene TRBV15 combines with J gene TRBJ1-2; a possible D gene is TRBD1 (5 bases). With 2 bases removed from V and 6 bases from J, the gap between germline ends came to 10 bases. CDR1 LNHNV and CDR2 YYDKDF come from the germline V gene (reference sequence). This CDR3 has 13 residues.

The chain carries TRBV21-1 and TRBJ2-7; the table gives TRBD2 as D, unverified against the DNA. TRBV21-1 is designated a pseudogene. The CDR3 contains 16 residues. Here the CDR3 DNA reads TGTGCCAGCAGCAAAGGAGAAGCGGGAGGGCCCCACGAGCAGTACTTC. Amino acid sequence: CASSKGEAGGPHEQYF.

This sequence joins TRBV2 and TRBJ2-3; 9 positions match TRBD1. Unmatched junction bases numbered 6, after V lost 5 bases and J lost 3 bases. The CDR3 is 15 amino acids. Per the germline V gene, CDR1 is SNHLY and CDR2 is FYNNEI. This chain's CDR3 is CASSPGTGSTDTQYF. CDR3 nucleotide sequence: TGTGCCAGCAGTCCCGGGACAGGGTCGACAGATACGCAGTATTTT.

CDR3 nucleotide sequence: TGTGCCAGTAGTATAAGAGAAGGGGCCGGCACCGGGGAGCTGTTTTTT. Its translation: CASSIREGAGTGELFF. V usage is TRBV19 and J usage is TRBJ2-2, with D possibly matching TRBD1 (5 bases). V was shortened by 2 bases and J by 4 bases, with 14 bases between the two germline ends. The CDR3 is 16 residues long. The germline gives CDR1 LNHDA, CDR2 SQIVND (reference sequence).

The genes are TRBV19 and TRBJ1-1; no firm D call. Germline V lookup: CDR1 LNHDA, CDR2 SQIVND (reference sequence). CDR3 length equals 12 residues. The V end was cut by 5 bases, the J end by 7 bases, with 11 bases between. CDR3 bases: TGTGCCAGTAGTCCCGGCGTCAGTGAAGCTTTCTTT. Its translation: CASSPGVSEAFF.

V gene TRBV28 combines with J gene TRBJ1-4; 7 bases are a match to TRBD1. The germline gives CDR1 MDHEN, CDR2 SYDVKM. The CDR3 has 14 amino acids. V dropped 4 bases and J dropped 7; count of bases not matched to a gene: 6. The CDR3 sequence is CASSYQGEGEKLFF. CDR3 nucleotides: TGTGCCAGCAGTTACCAGGGGGAAGGTGAAAAACTGTTTTTT.

V usage is TRBV11-3 and J usage is TRBJ2-3; 11 positions agree with TRBD2. Germline lookup yields CDR1 SGHNT and CDR2 YENEEA. V dropped 5 bases and J dropped 4; count of bases not matched to a gene: 5. The CDR3 covers 15 residues. Here the CDR3 reads CASSATSGSADTQYF. CDR3 in DNA: TGTGCCAGCAGCGCCACTAGCGGGAGTGCAGATACGCAGTATTTT.

The rearrangement uses TRBV13 and TRBJ1-5; 9 nucleotides align to TRBD1. Germline V gene sequence: CDR1 PRHDT, CDR2 FYEKMQ (reference sequence). CDR3 length equals 14 residues. The J segment lost 5 bases and the V segment lost 5 bases, leaving 4 bases of the junction unmatched. CDR3 amino acids: CASSPGTGHQPQHF. CDR3 nucleotides: TGTGCCAGCAGCCCCGGGACAGGGCATCAGCCCCAGCATTTT.

The rearrangement links TRBV5-6 to TRBJ1-2, with a possible D match to TRBD1 (6 bases). The CDR3 has 16 amino acids. Germline CDR1 reads SGHDT; CDR2 reads YYEEEE. The ends were cut back, 2 bases at V and 3 bases at J, with 17 bases in the middle. The CDR3 sequence: CASSLDRSGAYYGYTF. The CDR3 nucleotides read TGTGCCAGCAGCTTAGATCGGTCGGGGGCTTACTATGGCTACACCTTC.

This clone was seen only once. The gene calls are TRBV27 and TRBJ2-7, with 7 nucleotides matching TRBD1. The CDR3 covers 15 residues. V shed 5 bases, J shed 2 bases, and the junction held 9 bases outside the gene matches. Germline V gene data show CDR1 as MNHEY and CDR2 as SMNVEV (reference sequence). CDR3 loop: CASSTYRGVAYEQYF. The CDR3 DNA follows: TGTGCCAGCAGTACTTACAGGGGAGTCGCCTACGAGCAGTACTTC.

The chain carries TRBV5-4 and TRBJ2-3; D is undetermined. This CDR3 has 17 residues. Germline CDR1 is SGHNT and CDR2 is YYREEE (reference sequence). Trimming left V 1 base short and J 0 bases short, with 15 bases between. DNA for the CDR3: TGTGCCAGCAGCTTGAACCTTCCAACCATTAGCACAGATACGCAGTATTTT. Amino acid sequence: CASSLNLPTISTDTQYF.

As DNA, the CDR3 is TGTGCCAGCAGGGACACCGACGAGGGCACTGAAGCTTTCTTT. It yields the protein CASRDTDEGTEAFF. V and J are TRBV6-4 and TRBJ1-1, with D perhaps matching TRBD1 (5 bases). V shed 6 bases and J shed 4 bases, with 15 bases lying between them. The length of the CDR3 is 14 residues. Germline lookup yields CDR1 MRHNA and CDR2 SNTAGT.

This clone is judged medium-sized. The gene calls are TRBV6-1 and TRBJ2-7, with 7 bases matching TRBD2. V shed 3 bases, J shed 5 bases, and the junction held 4 bases outside the gene matches. The germline gives CDR1 MNHNS, CDR2 SASEGT. This CDR3 region has 13 residues. The CDR3 nucleotides are TGTGCCAGCAGTGAGCGGGAGTACGACGAGCAGTACTTC. Residues: CASSEREYDEQYF.

This chain connects TRBV7-3 to TRBJ2-1, with TRBD2 matching over 7 bases. V dropped 1 base and J dropped 7; count of bases not matched to a gene: 10. Germline V lookup: CDR1 SGHTA, CDR2 FQGTGA. The CDR3 covers 16 residues. Here the CDR3 reads CASSLILGGPVNEQFF. Here the CDR3 DNA reads TGTGCCAGCAGCTTAATTCTGGGAGGGCCGGTGAATGAGCAGTTCTTC.

The rearrangement links TRBV11-2 to TRBJ2-3, with TRBD1 matching over 12 bases. Germline CDR1 SGHAT, CDR2 FQNNGV. This CDR3 has 16 residues. With 2 bases clipped from V and 4 bases from J, the junction kept 4 bases outside the gene matches. This chain's CDR3 is CASSLIGTGGADTQYF. In DNA form, the CDR3 reads TGTGCCAGCAGCTTAATCGGGACAGGGGGCGCAGATACGCAGTATTTT.

J is TRBJ1-6 and V is TRBV5-1; possibly TRBD1 for D (5 bases). The CDR3 runs 15 residues. Germline loops: CDR1 SGHRS, CDR2 YFSETQ. V gave up 5 bases and J gave up 7 bases, with 16 bases separating them. CDR3 loop: CASRTGETENSPLHF. CDR3 coding DNA: TGCGCCAGCAGGACGGGGGAAACGGAAAATTCACCCCTCCACTTT.

The chain has TRBV4-1 and TRBJ2-7, with 15 bases lining up with TRBD2. Germline V gene data show CDR1 as MGHRA and CDR2 as YSYEKL. V lost 5 bases, J lost 3 bases, and 14 bases stayed unmatched. CDR3 length: 19 amino acids. CDR3 sequence reads: CASSALGPGLAGGGYEQYF. CDR3 coding DNA: TGCGCCAGCAGCGCCTTAGGTCCGGGACTAGCGGGAGGAGGCTACGAGCAGTACTTC.

The CDR3 DNA follows: TGTGCCAGCAGCCCGCCAGGACAGGAAGACACTGAAGCTTTCTTT. Residues: CASSPPGQEDTEAFF. J is TRBJ1-1 and V is TRBV11-3; 7 bases line up with TRBD1. The germline V gene has CDR1 SGHNT and CDR2 YENEEA. V trimming: 5 bases; J trimming: 3 bases; junction bases outside the gene matches: 9. CDR3 length: 15 residues.